This T cell receptor (beta chain) was identified during a study of shared clonotypes between healthy human individuals. Study information: CD4 naive cells filled three plates per donor, CD4 memory three, CD8 naive two and CD8 memory one.

Trimming removed 4 bases from V and 2 bases from J; junction bases left unmatched: 9. Germline V gives CDR1 MGHRA, CDR2 YSYEKL. The CDR3 extends over 17 amino acids. Clones were sequenced by immunoSEQ multiplex PCR, and TCRdb holds only the in-frame ones, with some missing. The sample comprises 500,000 to 700,000 clones, 85% to 95% of which are singletons, and 0.11% rests with the top ten. Naive CD8 cells were CD45RO-negative, positively selected for CCR7, excluding terminally differentiated effector memory CD45RA+ cells. Sample: naive CD8+ T cells sorted from blood. This sequence joins TRBV4-1 and TRBJ2-5, with TRBD1 matching over 11 bases. This TCR was sampled from a woman between 25 and 40 years old in good health. In nucleotides, the CDR3 is TGCGCCAGCAGCCGATCCCGGGACAGGGGGTTGCAAGAGACCCAGTACTTC. Its translation: CASSRSRDRGLQETQYF.